This passage covers 14 T cell receptor beta chains from one sample sequenced in a study of T cells expressing NK-cell markers. Using the 5' RACE reads, TCRdb records one entry per CDR3 protein without DNA. The sample includes some 140,000 distinct CDR3 sequences. Source material: blood T cells: a sorted CD56 or NKG2C T cell subset, CD4+ or CD8+ T cells, or bulk PBMC T cells (not recorded which). These receptors were collected from a woman in her forties or fifties in good health.

The CDR3 loop is CASSTGGGEQYF. V usage is TRBV19 and J usage is TRBJ2-7; no DNA is available, so the TRBD1 call from TCRdb remains unchecked. CDR1 LNHDA and CDR2 SQIVND come from the germline V gene (reference sequence). This CDR3 is 12 amino acids long.

The gene calls are TRBV2 and TRBJ2-1; TCRdb lists TRBD2, though no DNA is available to test this call. Germline V gene sequence: CDR1 SNHLY, CDR2 FYNNEI. The CDR3 is made up of 16 amino acids. CDR3 sequence: CASGGPIAGSYNEQFF.

The chain has TRBV4-2 and TRBJ2-5; TCRdb selects TRBD2, and the lack of DNA leaves this call unchecked. CDR1 and CDR2 (germline): LGHNA, YNFKEQ. The CDR3 is made up of 17 amino acids. The CDR3 here is CASSQDQLVGSQETQYF.

The rearrangement uses TRBV25-1 and TRBJ2-5; TCRdb selects TRBD2, and the lack of DNA leaves this call unchecked. Germline lookup yields CDR1 MGHDK and CDR2 SYGVNS. The CDR3 runs to 15 residues. CDR3 in amino acids: CASSGPSGGEETQYF.

The CDR3 is CASSPGAGASETQYF. The chain has TRBV4-1 and TRBJ2-5; TCRdb's D call of TRBD1 is untestable without DNA. Germline loops: CDR1 MGHRA, CDR2 YSYEKL. The CDR3 has 15 amino acids.

The chain combines TRBV20-1 with TRBJ2-1; TCRdb calls TRBD2, which cannot be checked without DNA. The CDR3 extends over 16 amino acids. Germline loops: CDR1 DFQATT, CDR2 SNEGSKA (reference sequence). CDR3 amino acids: CSARDVLAGESNEQFF.

This rearrangement joins TRBV12-5 to TRBJ1-1. Germline V lookup: CDR1 LGHNT, CDR2 FRNRAP. The length of the CDR3 is 14 residues. CDR3 in amino acids: CASGLVENRFEAFF.

The chain employs TRBV7-9 and TRBJ2-3; TCRdb reports TRBD2, a call that lacks DNA to check it against. CDR3 length: 15 amino acids. CDR1 SEHNR and CDR2 FQNEAQ come from the germline V gene (reference sequence). The CDR3 reads CASSFWTSGKDTQYF.

The chain carries TRBV10-3 and TRBJ2-7; TCRdb returns TRBD2, unconfirmable since there is no DNA. CDR1 ENHRY and CDR2 SYGVKD come from the germline V gene. The CDR3 runs 15 residues. The CDR3 sequence: CAIGGLGVHPVEQYF.

This sequence joins TRBV2 and TRBJ2-7; TCRdb designates TRBD1, a call that cannot be tested without DNA. Germline V gives CDR1 SNHLY, CDR2 FYNNEI. The CDR3 has 16 residues. The CDR3 is CASSDGGQAFPYEQYF.

This chain's CDR3 is CASFQGQGAKTQYF. The chain combines TRBV6-1 with TRBJ2-5; TCRdb proposes TRBD1, but this gene call is untestable without DNA. The CDR3 runs to 14 residues. Germline V gene data show CDR1 as MNHNS and CDR2 as SASEGT.

This chain connects TRBV7-3 to TRBJ2-1; TCRdb's D gene call, TRBD2, goes unchecked for lack of DNA. The CDR3 is 18 residues long. Germline lookup yields CDR1 SGHTA and CDR2 FQGTGA. The CDR3 loop reads CASSLRGGSGRGYNEQFF.

The chain couples TRBV13 to TRBJ2-3; there is no DNA to check the TCRdb D call of TRBD1. From germline, CDR1 is PRHDT and CDR2 FYEKMQ (reference sequence). CDR3 length: 14 amino acids. The CDR3: CASSLMQGQGTQYF.

The CDR3: CASSQVGGTTEAFF. The chain recombines TRBV4-1 with TRBJ1-1; TCRdb indicates TRBD1, and absent DNA this call remains unverified. The CDR3 runs 14 residues. Germline V gene lookup returns CDR1 MGHRA and CDR2 YSYEKL.